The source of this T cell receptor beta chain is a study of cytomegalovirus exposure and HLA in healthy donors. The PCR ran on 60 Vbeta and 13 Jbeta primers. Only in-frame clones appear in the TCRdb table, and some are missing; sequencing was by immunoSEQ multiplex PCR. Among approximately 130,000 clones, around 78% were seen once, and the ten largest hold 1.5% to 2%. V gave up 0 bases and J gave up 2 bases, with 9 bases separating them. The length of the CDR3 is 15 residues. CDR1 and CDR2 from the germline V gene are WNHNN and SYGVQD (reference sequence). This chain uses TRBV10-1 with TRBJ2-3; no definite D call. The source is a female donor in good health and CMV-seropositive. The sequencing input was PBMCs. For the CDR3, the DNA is TGCGCCAGCAGTGAGTCGCAGGTTTTCACAGATACGCAGTATTTT. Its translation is CASSESQVFTDTQYF.